This T cell receptor (beta chain) derives from a study of cytomegalovirus exposure and HLA in healthy donors. Study findings and constraints: Most TCRs appeared rarely, but some public TCRs recurred in many donors. In vitro testing confirmed a few CMV-associated chains as specific for CMV antigens. A subsequent analysis found that TCR clusters from the first cohort also tended to co-occur in the roughly 120 validation repertoires, with 90% to 95% of cluster scores above 0.

Generated by immunoSEQ multiplex PCR, the TCRdb table keeps only in-frame clones and is missing some. Of over 150,000 clones listed, just under 90% were seen once; the top ten hold around a tenth. A word on this clone: Its antigen is as yet unknown.

The J segment lost 0 bases and the V segment lost 3 bases, leaving 2 bases of the junction unmatched. CDR3 size: 15 residues. Germline V gene data show CDR1 as SGDLS and CDR2 as YYNGEE. This TCR came from a young woman in good health and CMV-seropositive. The rearrangement links TRBV9 to TRBJ2-3; 9 bases fit TRBD2. The specimen was PBMCs. The CDR3 DNA reads TGTGCCAGCAGCGGCCTAGCGGGAAGCACAGATACGCAGTATTTT. Its protein product is CASSGLAGSTDTQYF. Filled out from reference TRBV9 and TRBJ2-3, the complete variable domain reads DSGVTQTPKHLITATGQRVTLRCSPRSGDLSVYWYQQSLDQGLQFLIQYYNGEERAKGNILERFSAQQFPDLHSELNLSSLELGDSALYFCASSGLAGSTDTQYFGPGTRLTVL.